This T cell receptor (beta chain) was profiled in a study of T cells in Graves' hyperthyroidism and ophthalmopathy. There are many counts of this clonotype. The junction had 5 bases not matched to a gene; V was cut back by 2 bases and J by 1 base. The germline V gene has CDR1 DFQATT and CDR2 SNEGSKA (reference sequence). This CDR3 is 15 amino acids long. The source material, RNA transcripts, was used to amplify TCR beta CDR3 regions. TCR CDR3 regions were first amplified by RT-PCR with HTBI primers. From the multiplex PCR reads, TCRdb called clonotypes with MiXCR, one entry per CDR3 protein. The profile shows approximately 350,000 distinct CDR3 sequences, nearly 15% of them singletons.

Sequenced input: blood. The rearrangement links TRBV20-1 to TRBJ2-7, with 10 bases that match TRBD2. This clonotype originated in a woman between 55 and 75 years old with Graves' ophthalmopathy. CDR3 loop: CSARISSGRSYEQYF. DNA of the CDR3: TGCAGTGCTAGAATATCTAGCGGGAGATCCTACGAGCAGTACTTC.